The sequence of this TCR beta chain was determined in a study of T cell responses to AZD1222 COVID-19 vaccine. The germline CDR1 and CDR2 sequences are SEHNR and FQNEAQ (reference sequence). The CDR3 totals 12 residues. V lost 5 bases and J lost 7, with 8 bases in between. Data came from immunoSEQ multiplex PCR; TCRdb stores just in-frame clones and leaves some out. Among about 55,000 clones listed, around 90% were seen once. This sequence was found in an adult in good health. This material consisted of peripheral blood, taken on day 0 of AZD1222 vaccination. V usage is TRBV7-9 and J usage is TRBJ1-4; D unclear. CDR3 nucleotide sequence: TGTGCCAGCAGCCGTCCCGGTGAAAAACTGTTTTTT. Its protein is CASSRPGEKLFF.